Listed below are T cell receptor beta chains from one sample, sequenced in a study of cytomegalovirus exposure and HLA in healthy donors. Produced via immunoSEQ multiplex PCR; TCRdb's table is partial and in-frame only. The sample yields fewer than 200,000 clones, approximately 79% seen once. Sequenced material: PBMCs. These TCRs come from a man aged 35 to 55 in good health and CMV-seronegative. The CDR3 runs from the conserved cysteine through the conserved F or W. The D gene is left open where the match is weak. Part of the rows lack a size; the others show once, few, many or a class for expanded clones.

V: TRBV4-1
size: .
J: TRBJ2-3
D: .
DNA: TGCGCCAGCAGCCAAGATCTAGTAACGGAGACAGATACGCAGTATTTT
CDR3: CASSQDLVTETDTQYF

V: TRBV28
size: .
J: TRBJ2-2
D: .
DNA: TGTGCCAGCAGTTTACTGGGTGAAGGGGAGGCCGGGGAGCTGTTTTTT
CDR3: CASSLLGEGEAGELFF

V: TRBV6-4
size: .
J: TRBJ1-2
D: TRBD1
DNA: TGTGCCAGCAGTGACTCTCGGACAGGGGCCTATGGCTACACCTTC
CDR3: CASSDSRTGAYGYTF

V: TRBV11-3
size: .
J: TRBJ2-5
D: .
DNA: TGTGCCAGCAGCCCCAATGGGGCAACCCAAGAGACCCAGTACTTC
CDR3: CASSPNGATQETQYF

V: TRBV5-8
size: .
J: TRBJ1-5
D: .
DNA: TGTGCCAGCAGCCCCGGGACTCAAACAAATCAGCCCCAGCATTTT
CDR3: CASSPGTQTNQPQHF

V: TRBV6-1
size: .
J: TRBJ2-3
D: .
DNA: TGTGCCAGCAGTGCAGGACTGAGCACAGATACGCAGTATTTT
CDR3: CASSAGLSTDTQYF

V: TRBV18
size: .
J: TRBJ1-1
D: .
DNA: TGTGCCAGCTCTTACAAACAGGGAACTGAAGCTTTCTTT
CDR3: CASSYKQGTEAFF

V: TRBV7-9
size: .
J: TRBJ2-7
D: TRBD1
DNA: TGTGCCAGCAGCCCGGACAGGGCCGAGCAGTACTTC
CDR3: CASSPDRAEQYF

V: TRBV7-2
size: .
J: TRBJ2-7
D: .
DNA: TGTGCCAGCAGCCCGAGGACAGTTTCCCACGAGCAGTACTTC
CDR3: CASSPRTVSHEQYF

V: TRBV5-1
size: .
J: TRBJ1-1
D: .
DNA: TGCGCCAGCAGCTTGGGGGGTGACAGGGAAGCTTTCTTT
CDR3: CASSLGGDREAFF

V: TRBV5-4
size: .
J: TRBJ2-5
D: TRBD2
DNA: TGTGCCAGCAGCCCTCTAGCGGGAGGGCCAGGGACCCAGTACTTC
CDR3: CASSPLAGGPGTQYF

V: TRBV10-2
size: once
J: TRBJ2-2
D: TRBD1
DNA: TGCGCCAGCAGTCCTTTACAGGGGGCCGGGGAGCTGTTTTTT
CDR3: CASSPLQGAGELFF

V: TRBV2
size: .
J: TRBJ2-5
D: .
DNA: TGTGCCAGCTTGGCAGGTCAAGAGACCCAGTACTTC
CDR3: CASLAGQETQYF

V: TRBV23-1
size: .
J: TRBJ2-1
D: .
DNA: TGCGCCAGCAGTCAATTCGCAGGGGACGGAGTCTCCTACAATGAGCAGTTCTTC
CDR3: CASSQFAGDGVSYNEQFF

V: TRBV29-1
size: .
J: TRBJ2-7
D: .
DNA: TGCAGCGTCCGGGTTTTGACGGCCTACGAGCAGTACTTC
CDR3: CSVRVLTAYEQYF

V: TRBV7-2
size: .
J: TRBJ2-2
D: TRBD2
DNA: TGTGCCAGCAGCCAACGGACTAGCGGGATAGCCGGGGAGCTGTTTTTT
CDR3: CASSQRTSGIAGELFF

V: TRBV7-9
size: .
J: TRBJ2-5
D: .
DNA: TGTGCCAGCAGCTTAGCGCCACTATTCCAAGAGACCCAGTACTTC
CDR3: CASSLAPLFQETQYF

V: TRBV7-7
size: .
J: TRBJ2-5
D: .
DNA: TGTGCTTCCGGTCCAGCGGTCCAAGAGACCCAGTACTTC
CDR3: CASGPAVQETQYF

V: TRBV18
size: .
J: TRBJ2-5
D: .
DNA: TGTGCCAGCTCACCACCGAATCTGGGAGACGGAGAGACCCAGTACTTC
CDR3: CASSPPNLGDGETQYF

V: TRBV5-1
size: .
J: TRBJ2-7
D: TRBD2
DNA: TGCGCCAGCAGCTTTGCCGGCGGGAGGGCCTACGAGCAGTACTTC
CDR3: CASSFAGGRAYEQYF

V: TRBV18
size: .
J: TRBJ2-1
D: TRBD2
DNA: TGTGCCAGCTCACCTTTTATAGGGACTAGCGGGACGGATGAGCAGTTCTTC
CDR3: CASSPFIGTSGTDEQFF

V: TRBV7-9
size: .
J: TRBJ1-1
D: TRBD1
DNA: TGTGCCAGCAGCCCAATAGGACGGGACAGGAGGTCTGAAGCTTTCTTT
CDR3: CASSPIGRDRRSEAFF

V: TRBV9
size: .
J: TRBJ2-2
D: TRBD1
DNA: TGTGCCAGCAGCACTCGGACAGGTGTCGGGGAGCTGTTTTTT
CDR3: CASSTRTGVGELFF

V: TRBV18
size: .
J: TRBJ2-7
D: TRBD1
DNA: TGTGCCAGCTCACCGCCCCCCACAGGGGAAGAGCAGTACTTC
CDR3: CASSPPPTGEEQYF

V: TRBV25-1
size: .
J: TRBJ2-3
D: .
DNA: TGTGCCACCCAGGACTATCCAGATACGCAGTATTTT
CDR3: CATQDYPDTQYF

V: TRBV18
size: .
J: TRBJ1-2
D: TRBD1
DNA: TGTGCCAGCTCCGGACAGGTCGGCTACACCTTC
CDR3: CASSGQVGYTF

V: TRBV6-6
size: .
J: TRBJ2-7
D: TRBD1
DNA: TGTGCCAGTGGGGACAGGACCTACGAGCAGTACTTC
CDR3: CASGDRTYEQYF

V: TRBV28
size: .
J: TRBJ2-1
D: .
DNA: TGTGCCAGCAGCCCTACGCGCCGCGGTGGGAATGAGCAGTTCTTC
CDR3: CASSPTRRGGNEQFF

V: TRBV7-9
size: .
J: TRBJ1-1
D: .
DNA: TGTTCCAGCAGGGTCCCGAGTCGGGACACTGAAGCTTTCTTT
CDR3: CSSRVPSRDTEAFF

V: TRBV28
size: .
J: TRBJ1-3
D: .
DNA: TGTGCCAGCAGTTTTTATCGGGGATCAGCTGGAAACACCATATATTTT
CDR3: CASSFYRGSAGNTIYF

V: TRBV11-3
size: .
J: TRBJ2-1
D: .
DNA: TGTGCCAGCAGCTTAGATCCCCTAGGTGAGCAGTTCTTC
CDR3: CASSLDPLGEQFF

V: TRBV7-9
size: .
J: TRBJ1-1
D: .
DNA: TGTGCCAGCAGCTTCCCGGGGGACACTGAAGCTTTCTTT
CDR3: CASSFPGDTEAFF

V: TRBV4-2
size: .
J: TRBJ2-1
D: TRBD2
DNA: TGTGCCAGCAGCCCAGCAGGGACTAGCTATGAGCAGTTCTTC
CDR3: CASSPAGTSYEQFF

V: TRBV6-1
size: .
J: TRBJ2-1
D: TRBD2
DNA: TGTGCCAGCAATAGCCTAGCGGGAGGCTACGAGCAGTTCTTC
CDR3: CASNSLAGGYEQFF

V: TRBV11-2
size: .
J: TRBJ1-3
D: .
DNA: TGTGCCAGCAGCTTATCGGCTGGAAACACCATATATTTT
CDR3: CASSLSAGNTIYF

V: TRBV4-3
size: .
J: TRBJ1-2
D: .
DNA: TGCGCCAGCAGCCAGGCCCCCACTAACTATGGCTACACCTTC
CDR3: CASSQAPTNYGYTF

V: TRBV6-5
size: .
J: TRBJ2-1
D: TRBD1
DNA: TGTGCCAGCAGTAAGGGACAGGGCGCGTGGAATGAGCAGTTCTTC
CDR3: CASSKGQGAWNEQFF

V: TRBV28
size: .
J: TRBJ1-3
D: TRBD1
DNA: TGTGCCAGCATTCCCAGTGGGACAGGGGGCTTTGGAAACACCATATATTTT
CDR3: CASIPSGTGGFGNTIYF

V: TRBV19
size: once
J: TRBJ1-1
D: TRBD1
DNA: TGTGCCGTAAACTCCGGGACAGATAACACTGAAGCTTTCTTT
CDR3: CAVNSGTDNTEAFF

V: TRBV29-1
size: .
J: TRBJ1-5
D: .
DNA: TGCAGCGTTGGGGGTGGAGGTCAGCCCCAGCATTTT
CDR3: CSVGGGGQPQHF

V: TRBV4-1
size: .
J: TRBJ2-1
D: .
DNA: TGCGCCAGCAGCCAGCCGATGGAGAACCGTTACAATGAGCAGTTCTTC
CDR3: CASSQPMENRYNEQFF

V: TRBV6-6
size: .
J: TRBJ2-1
D: TRBD1
DNA: TGTGCCAGCAGTTCTGACAGGGTAGGGGCCCACAATGAGCAGTTCTTC
CDR3: CASSSDRVGAHNEQFF

V: TRBV18
size: few
J: TRBJ2-3
D: .
DNA: TGTGCCAGCTCACCAGCGGGGGCCAGCACAGATACGCAGTATTTT
CDR3: CASSPAGASTDTQYF

V: TRBV4-2
size: .
J: TRBJ2-1
D: TRBD2
DNA: TGTGCCAGCAGCCAAGAGGGACTAGCGGGGCGCAATGAGCAGTTCTTC
CDR3: CASSQEGLAGRNEQFF

V: TRBV5-1
size: .
J: TRBJ2-3
D: TRBD1
DNA: TGCGCCAGCAGCGGGGTAACAGGGGAAGATACGCAGTATTTT
CDR3: CASSGVTGEDTQYF

V: TRBV28
size: .
J: TRBJ2-1
D: TRBD2
DNA: TGTGCCAGCAGTCGAGGGGTGCGGGAGACTGACAATGAGCAGTTCTTC
CDR3: CASSRGVRETDNEQFF

V: TRBV13
size: .
J: TRBJ2-7
D: TRBD2
DNA: TGTGCCAGCAGCTTCACAGCGGGACTAGCGGAGGCCTACGAGCAGTACTTC
CDR3: CASSFTAGLAEAYEQYF

V: TRBV25-1
size: .
J: TRBJ2-7
D: .
DNA: TGTGCCAGCAGGAGGGATGAGAAGTACGAGCAGTACTTC
CDR3: CASRRDEKYEQYF

V: TRBV6-5
size: .
J: TRBJ1-2
D: .
DNA: TGTGCCAGCTTAGGGCCTCTTACGGGGGGCTACACCTTC
CDR3: CASLGPLTGGYTF

V: TRBV11-3
size: .
J: TRBJ2-7
D: .
DNA: TGTGCCAGCAGCCAAGCTTCGGGGGAGCAGTACTTC
CDR3: CASSQASGEQYF

V: TRBV28
size: few
J: TRBJ1-2
D: TRBD1
DNA: TGTGCCAGCACGGGACAGGGGGTTTTGAGTGGCTACACCTTC
CDR3: CASTGQGVLSGYTF

V: TRBV10-3
size: .
J: TRBJ2-3
D: .
DNA: TGTGCCATCAGAGGACAGTCCACAGATACGCAGTATTTT
CDR3: CAIRGQSTDTQYF

V: TRBV28
size: .
J: TRBJ2-5
D: .
DNA: TGTGCCAGCAGTTTAGGCGGATTGGGGCGAAGATTAGGGGAGACCCAGTACTTC
CDR3: CASSLGGLGRRLGETQYF

V: TRBV28
size: .
J: TRBJ2-1
D: .
DNA: TGTGCCAGCAGTTTAACAGGGAGCTCCTACAATGAGCAGTTCTTC
CDR3: CASSLTGSSYNEQFF

V: TRBV6-5
size: .
J: TRBJ2-7
D: .
DNA: TGTGCCAGCAGTTACTCGAGAGACAGCACCTACGAGCAGTACTTC
CDR3: CASSYSRDSTYEQYF

V: TRBV30
size: few
J: TRBJ1-2
D: TRBD1
DNA: TGTGCCTGGGCCCATCCAGGGGGCTATGGCTACACCTTC
CDR3: CAWAHPGGYGYTF

V: TRBV7-9
size: .
J: TRBJ2-5
D: TRBD2
DNA: TGTGCCAGCAGCTTAAACGGGGGGGAGACCCAGTACTTC
CDR3: CASSLNGGETQYF

V: TRBV7-8
size: .
J: TRBJ2-7
D: .
DNA: TGTGCCAGCAGCTTCGCTAGCCCCTCCTACGAGCAGTACTTC
CDR3: CASSFASPSYEQYF

V: TRBV27
size: once
J: TRBJ1-5
D: .
DNA: TGTGCCAGCAGCTATAACAGAAATAGCAATCAGCCCCAGCATTTT
CDR3: CASSYNRNSNQPQHF